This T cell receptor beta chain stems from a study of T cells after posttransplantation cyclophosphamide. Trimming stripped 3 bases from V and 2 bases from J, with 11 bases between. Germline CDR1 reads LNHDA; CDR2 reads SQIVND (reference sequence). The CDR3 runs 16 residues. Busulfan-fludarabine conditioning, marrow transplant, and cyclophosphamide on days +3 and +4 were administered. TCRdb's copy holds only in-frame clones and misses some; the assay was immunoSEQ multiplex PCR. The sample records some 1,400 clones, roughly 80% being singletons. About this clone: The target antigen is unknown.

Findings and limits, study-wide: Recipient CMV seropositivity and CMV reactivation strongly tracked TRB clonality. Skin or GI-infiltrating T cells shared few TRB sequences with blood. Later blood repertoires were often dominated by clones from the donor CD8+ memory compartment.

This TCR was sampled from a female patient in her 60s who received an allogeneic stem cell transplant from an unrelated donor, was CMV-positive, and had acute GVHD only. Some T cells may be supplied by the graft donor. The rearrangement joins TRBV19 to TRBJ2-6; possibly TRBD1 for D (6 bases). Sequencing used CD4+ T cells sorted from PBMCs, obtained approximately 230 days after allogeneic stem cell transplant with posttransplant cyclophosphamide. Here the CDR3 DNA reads TGTGCCAGTAGTATGGGGAACAGGGCTGGGGCCAACGTCCTGACTTTC. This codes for CASSMGNRAGANVLTF.